This TCR beta chain stems from a study of shared clonotypes between healthy human individuals. Only CD45RO-negative cells positively selected for CCR7 counted as naive CD8 cells, so terminally differentiated effector memory CD45RA+ cells were excluded. Nashville, Tennessee was home to all donors, each a Caucasian adult. Every subset's genomic DNA went evenly onto several immunoSEQ plates. Profiled with immunoSEQ multiplex PCR; TCRdb holds only in-frame clones, not every one. The table lists under 1 million clones, about 92% of them singletons, with about 25% in the top ten. Germline V gene lookup returns CDR1 SGHRS and CDR2 YFSETQ. The CDR3 is 21 residues long. The J segment lost 0 bases and the V segment lost 4 bases, leaving 22 bases of the junction unmatched.

Input material: naive CD8+ T cells sorted from blood. The receptor comes from a man between 25 and 39 years old in good health. The gene calls are TRBV5-1 and TRBJ1-3; TRBD1 aligns across 7 bases. DNA for the CDR3: TGCGCCAGCAGCGGGACCGGACAGGATCCCGAAGGTACGGACTCTGGAAACACCATATATTTT. It codes for CASSGTGQDPEGTDSGNTIYF.